This T cell receptor beta chain was sequenced in a study of liver allograft versus peripheral blood T cells. Background on the study: Liver transplant recipients had T cell receptor repertoires compared between transplanted liver and peripheral blood. General study points: Differences were reported between the T cell receptor repertoires inside liver allografts and those that were detected in peripheral blood.

TCRdb analysed the reads with MiXCR anew, one entry per CDR3 protein. The profile shows some 10,000 distinct CDR3 sequences, 20% to 25% of them singletons. By share, this clonotype ranks as medium-sized (0.01 to 0.1%). No antigen is known for it. V lost 6 bases and J lost 7; bases outside the gene matches: 17. The CDR3 runs 16 residues. Germline V gene data show CDR1 as SEHNR and CDR2 as FQNEAQ (reference sequence). This chain uses TRBV7-9 with TRBJ1-2; 7 bases are a match to TRBD1. The TCR originated in a human patient who had a liver transplant. Certain T cells may be donor cells from the graft. The CDR3: CASSPPGNRGLGGYTF. CDR3 DNA sequence: TGTGCCAGCAGTCCACCGGGAAACAGGGGTCTCGGTGGCTACACCTTC.